A single sample is the source of the 4 T cell receptor beta chains below, sequenced in a study of human T cells and chemical hapten exposure. Specified time point: pre-sensitization, week 0. Treatment in this sample: therapeutic diphenylcyclopropenone sensitization with weekly scalp DPC. TCRdb used MiXCR to reprocess the RACE reads, holding one entry per CDR3 protein. The data hold over 300,000 distinct CDR3 sequences, with roughly 5.3% observed a single time. Here the sequenced sample was whole blood, taken in connection with sensitization to the hapten diphenylcyclopropenone (DPC). Receptors were obtained from a woman in her 50s with alopecia areata. Some clones in this sample may be carry-over from other donors' samples.

Many counts were recorded for this clonotype. V is TRBV2 and J is TRBJ2-7; 11 bases fit TRBD1. The V gene end was trimmed by 6 bases and the J gene end by 4 bases; junction bases not matched to a gene: 8. Germline values: CDR1 SNHLY, CDR2 FYNNEI. The CDR3 covers 15 residues. The CDR3 bases are TGTGCCAGCAGCGCACCGGGACAGGGGGGTTACGAGCAGTACTTC. Protein: CASSAPGQGGYEQYF.

This clonotype was seen a handful of times. J is TRBJ1-2 and V is TRBV5-4; D not resolved. V lost 6 bases, J lost 0 bases, and 18 bases lay in between. Germline V CDR1 and CDR2: SGHNT, YYREEE (reference sequence). The CDR3 runs to 16 residues. The CDR3 spells CASTLPEREANYGYTF. CDR3 nucleotides: TGTGCCAGCACCCTCCCGGAGAGAGAAGCTAACTATGGCTACACCTTC. The whole variable domain, filled in from reference TRBV5-4 and TRBJ1-2, reads ETGVTQSPTHLIKTRGQQVTLRCSSQSGHNTVSWYQQALGQGPQFIFQYYREEENGRGNFPPRFSGLQFPNYSSELNVNALELDDSALYLCASTLPEREANYGYTFGSGTRLTVV.

This clonotype came up many times. The gene calls are TRBV6-1 and TRBJ2-5; TRBD2 agrees at 12 bases. V shed 6 bases and J 5 bases; nucleotides not matched to a gene: 7. The CDR3 sequence is 15 residues long. The germline V gene encodes CDR1 MNHNS and CDR2 SASEGT. This chain's CDR3 is CASSRLAGEGETQYF. The DNA for the CDR3 is TGTGCCAGCAGCAGACTAGCGGGAGAGGGGGAGACCCAGTACTTC.

This clonotype was seen ten or more times. The chain couples TRBV5-1 to TRBJ1-5; no clear D gene. The CDR3 extends over 13 amino acids. V lost 0 bases, J lost 4 bases, and 5 bases lay in between. Germline V gene sequence: CDR1 SGHRS, CDR2 YFSETQ. The CDR3 protein is CASSLGENQPQHF. CDR3 in DNA: TGCGCCAGCAGCTTGGGGGAAAATCAGCCCCAGCATTTT.